This section outlines one T cell receptor (beta chain) sequence together with its context. The antigen remains unidentified. Expressed TCRB transcripts were sequenced because the entire RNA isolate underwent reverse transcription. Method: immunoSEQ multiplex PCR; TCRdb's copy keeps in-frame clones and lacks some. The table shows some 63,000 clones, with around 49% occurring only once. V dropped 3 bases and J dropped 2 bases, with 3 bases sitting between them. The CDR3 is 12 amino acids. Germline V lookup: CDR1 SGHTA, CDR2 FQGNSA. Purity (above 95%) was reached by all sorted populations. This entry belongs to a study of beta chain features in type 1 diabetes. Study as a whole: The samples had 100 million to 140 million sorted cells examined in all. General study findings and limits: Whether HLA type influences TCRB rearrangement remained unresolved here. The study found moderately but significantly shorter TCRB CDR3s in all four CD4+ subsets of Type 1 diabetes patients. Within patients, naive, central memory and Treg TCRB repertoires seemed more similar than within healthy donors.

This clonotype was sampled from a young man with type 1 diabetes. The chain is built from TRBV7-2 and TRBJ2-3; D unclear. The sequenced material came from central memory CD4+ T cells from blood. Written as DNA, the CDR3 is TGTGCCAGCAGCTTCTACACAGATACGCAGTATTTT. Encoded protein: CASSFYTDTQYF. Together with reference TRBV7-2 and TRBJ2-3, the CDR3 gives the full variable domain: GAGVSQSPSNKVTEKGKDVELRCDPISGHTALYWYRQSLGQGLEFLIYFQGNSAPDKSGLPSDRFSAERTGGSVSTLTIQRTQQEDSAVYLCASSFYTDTQYFGPGTRLTVL.